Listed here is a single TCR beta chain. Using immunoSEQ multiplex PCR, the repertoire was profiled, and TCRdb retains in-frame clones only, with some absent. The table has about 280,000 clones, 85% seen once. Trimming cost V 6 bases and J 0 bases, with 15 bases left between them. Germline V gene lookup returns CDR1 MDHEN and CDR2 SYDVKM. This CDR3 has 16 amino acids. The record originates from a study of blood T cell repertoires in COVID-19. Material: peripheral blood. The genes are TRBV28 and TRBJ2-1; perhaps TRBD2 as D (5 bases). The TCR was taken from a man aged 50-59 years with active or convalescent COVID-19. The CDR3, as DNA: TGTGCCAGCAGCAACGGGCGGAGGTCCTCCTACAATGAGCAGTTCTTC. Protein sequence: CASSNGRRSSYNEQFF.